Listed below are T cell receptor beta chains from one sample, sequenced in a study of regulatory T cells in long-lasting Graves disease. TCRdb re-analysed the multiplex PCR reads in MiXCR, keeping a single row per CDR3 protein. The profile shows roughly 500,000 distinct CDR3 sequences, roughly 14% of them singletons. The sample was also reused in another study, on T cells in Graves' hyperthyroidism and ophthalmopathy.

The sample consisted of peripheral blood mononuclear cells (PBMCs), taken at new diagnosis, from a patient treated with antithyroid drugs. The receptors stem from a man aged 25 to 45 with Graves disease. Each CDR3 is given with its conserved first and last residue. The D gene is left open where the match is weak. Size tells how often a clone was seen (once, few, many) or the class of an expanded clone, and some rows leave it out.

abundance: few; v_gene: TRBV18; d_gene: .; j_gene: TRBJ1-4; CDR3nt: TGTGCCAGCTCACCCCCAGACAGGACTGCAACTAATGAAAAACTGTTTTTT; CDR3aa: CASSPPDRTATNEKLFF
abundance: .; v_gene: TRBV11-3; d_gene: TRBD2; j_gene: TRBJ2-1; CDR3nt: TGTGCCAGCAGCGCTCCTGGACTAGCGGGTGCGATGAATCGGGGGAGTGAGCAGTTCTTC; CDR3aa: CASSAPGLAGAMNRGSEQFF
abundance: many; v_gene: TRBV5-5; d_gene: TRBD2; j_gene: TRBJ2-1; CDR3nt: TGTGCCAGCAGTTGGGGACTAGCGGGAGTCCACAATGAGCAGTTCTTC; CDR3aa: CASSWGLAGVHNEQFF
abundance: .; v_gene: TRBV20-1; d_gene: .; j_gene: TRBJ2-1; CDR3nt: TGCAGTGCTGAGGACAGAGCCCTTCTCGAGCAGTTCTTC; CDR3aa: CSAEDRALLEQFF
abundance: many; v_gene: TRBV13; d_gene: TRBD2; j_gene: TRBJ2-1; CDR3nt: TGTGCCAGCAGCTTAAGGGGAGGCGGGAGGGCCTTGGATGAGCAGTTCTTC; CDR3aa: CASSLRGGGRALDEQFF
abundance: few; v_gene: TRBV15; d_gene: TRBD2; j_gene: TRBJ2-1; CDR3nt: TGTGCCACCAGCAGAGATCTTAGCGGGAGGGATGAGCAGTTCTTC; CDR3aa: CATSRDLSGRDEQFF
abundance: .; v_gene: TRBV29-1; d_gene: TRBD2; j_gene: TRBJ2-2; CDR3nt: TGCAGCGTTGGCAGGGAGGGCGGGGAGCTGTTTTTT; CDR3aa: CSVGREGGELFF
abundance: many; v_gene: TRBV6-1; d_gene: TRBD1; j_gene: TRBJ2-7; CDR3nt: TGTGCCAGCAGAACCGGACAGGGGGCATTTTTCGAGCAGTACTTC; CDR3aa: CASRTGQGAFFEQYF
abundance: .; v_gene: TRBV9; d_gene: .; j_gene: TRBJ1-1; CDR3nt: TGTGCCAGCAGCGTCACCGGGAGCAACACTGAAGCTTTCTTT; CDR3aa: CASSVTGSNTEAFF
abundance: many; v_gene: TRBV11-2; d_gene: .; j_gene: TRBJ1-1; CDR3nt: TGTGCCAGCAGCTTTGACAGGAACACTGAAGCTTTCTTT; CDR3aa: CASSFDRNTEAFF
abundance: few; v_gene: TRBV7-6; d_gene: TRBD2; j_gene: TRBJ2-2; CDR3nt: TGTGCCAGCAGCTTTAGGAGGCGGGAGGATGCGGGAGGAACCGGGGAGCTGTTTTTT; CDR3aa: CASSFRRREDAGGTGELFF
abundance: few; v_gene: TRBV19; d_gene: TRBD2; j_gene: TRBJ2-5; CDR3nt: TGTGCCAGTAACCCAAGCGGGAGTATAGAGACCCAGTACTTC; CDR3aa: CASNPSGSIETQYF
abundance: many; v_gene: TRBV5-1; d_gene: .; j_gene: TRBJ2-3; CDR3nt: TGCGCCAGCAGCTTGGAACAGGATAGCACAGATACGCAGTATTTT; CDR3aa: CASSLEQDSTDTQYF
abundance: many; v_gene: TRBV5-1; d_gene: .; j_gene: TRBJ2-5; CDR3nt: TGCGCCAGCAGCTTGGATGACCCCTCAGGACAGACCCAGTACTTC; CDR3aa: CASSLDDPSGQTQYF
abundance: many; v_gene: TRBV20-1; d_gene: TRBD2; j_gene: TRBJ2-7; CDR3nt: TGCAGTGCTAGAGACAGTAGCGGGGTAGTTTACGAGCAGTACTTC; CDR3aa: CSARDSSGVVYEQYF
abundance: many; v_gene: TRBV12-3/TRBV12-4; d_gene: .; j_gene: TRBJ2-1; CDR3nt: TGTGCCAGCAGTCCGGGGCGGGCTAGCTCATCCTACAATGAGCAGTTCTTC; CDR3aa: CASSPGRASSSYNEQFF
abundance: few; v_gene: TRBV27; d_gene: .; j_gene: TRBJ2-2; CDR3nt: TGTGCCAGCAGTTGGACACCGAACACCGGGGAGCTGTTTTTT; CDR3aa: CASSWTPNTGELFF
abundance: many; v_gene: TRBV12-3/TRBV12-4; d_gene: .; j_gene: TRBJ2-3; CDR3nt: TGTGCCAGCAGTTTACGTTTAACTCATACGCAGTATTTT; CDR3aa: CASSLRLTHTQYF
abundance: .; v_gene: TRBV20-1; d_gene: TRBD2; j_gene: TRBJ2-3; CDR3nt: TGCAGTGCTAGTAAACTAGCGGGAGGGGAAGATACGCAGTATTTT; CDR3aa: CSASKLAGGEDTQYF
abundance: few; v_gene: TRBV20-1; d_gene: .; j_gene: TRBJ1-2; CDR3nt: TGCAGTGCTACGCCGACAGCGAACTATGGCTACACCTTC; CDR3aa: CSATPTANYGYTF
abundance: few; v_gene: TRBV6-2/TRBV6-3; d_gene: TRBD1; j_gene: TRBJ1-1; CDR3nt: TGTGCCAGCACCCAGGACAGGGGGAACACTGAAGCTTTCTTT; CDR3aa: CASTQDRGNTEAFF
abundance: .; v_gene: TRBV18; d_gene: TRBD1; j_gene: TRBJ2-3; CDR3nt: TGTGCCAGCTCACCACCCGTGGGGACAGGTCGCCCAGATACGCAGTATTTT; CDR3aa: CASSPPVGTGRPDTQYF
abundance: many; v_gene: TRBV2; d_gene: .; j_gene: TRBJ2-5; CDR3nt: TGTGCCGACCGGGGTCCGCAAGAGACCCAGTACTTC; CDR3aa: CADRGPQETQYF
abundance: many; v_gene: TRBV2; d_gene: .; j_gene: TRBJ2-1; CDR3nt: TGTGCCAGCAGTCCAGGCGGAAGGAATGAGCAGTTCTTC; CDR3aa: CASSPGGRNEQFF
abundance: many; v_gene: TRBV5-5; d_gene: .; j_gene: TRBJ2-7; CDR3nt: TGTGCCAGCAGCTTGGTGATTAGGGGCCTATCTCGCTACGAGCAGTACTTC; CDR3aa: CASSLVIRGLSRYEQYF
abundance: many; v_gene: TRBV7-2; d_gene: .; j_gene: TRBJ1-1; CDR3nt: TGTGCCAGCAGCCCTCCGGGACCTATGGGGTCTGAAGCTTTCTTT; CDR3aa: CASSPPGPMGSEAFF
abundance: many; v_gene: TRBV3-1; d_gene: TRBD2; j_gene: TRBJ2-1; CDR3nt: TGTGCCAGCATCCAAGATTACCGACTAGCGCAACAGTTCTTC; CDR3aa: CASIQDYRLAQQFF
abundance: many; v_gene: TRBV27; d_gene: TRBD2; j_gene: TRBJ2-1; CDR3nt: TGTGCCAGCAGTTCCATAGCGGGAGGTAGCAATGAGCAGTTCTTC; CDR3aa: CASSSIAGGSNEQFF
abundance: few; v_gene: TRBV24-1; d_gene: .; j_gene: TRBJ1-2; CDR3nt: TGTGCCACCAGTGACGGCCCGGGGGGCTACACCTTC; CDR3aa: CATSDGPGGYTF
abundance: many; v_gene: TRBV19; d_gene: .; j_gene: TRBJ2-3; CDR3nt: TGTGCCAGTAGTACAAAATCCTACACAGATACGCAGTATTTT; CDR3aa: CASSTKSYTDTQYF
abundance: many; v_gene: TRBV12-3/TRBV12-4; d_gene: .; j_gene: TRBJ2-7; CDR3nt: TGTGCCAGCAGCCTTAGTTTCAATGCCTACGAGCAGTACTTC; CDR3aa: CASSLSFNAYEQYF
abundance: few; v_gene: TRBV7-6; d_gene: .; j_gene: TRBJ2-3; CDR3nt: TGTGCCAGCAGCTCCCGGGACAGGGGCCTAGCGGGAGCAGATACGCAGTATTTT; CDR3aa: CASSSRDRGLAGADTQYF
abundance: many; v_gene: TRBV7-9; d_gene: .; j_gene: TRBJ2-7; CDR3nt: TGTGCCAGCAGCTTAGTACAGCGTGGCGAGCAGTACTTC; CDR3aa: CASSLVQRGEQYF
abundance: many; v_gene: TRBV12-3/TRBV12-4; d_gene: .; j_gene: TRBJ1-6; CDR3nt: TGTGCCAGCAGTTTGCCAGGAAATTCACCCCTCCACTTT; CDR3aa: CASSLPGNSPLHF
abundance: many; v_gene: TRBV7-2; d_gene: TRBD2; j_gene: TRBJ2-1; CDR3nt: TGTGCCAGCAGCTTAGAGACTAGCGGGGGGATTGAGCAGTTCTTC; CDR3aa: CASSLETSGGIEQFF
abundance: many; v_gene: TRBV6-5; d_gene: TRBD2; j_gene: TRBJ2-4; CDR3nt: TGTGCCAGCAGTTACTCGTCTAGCGGGAGGGCCGCCAAAAACATTCAGTACTTC; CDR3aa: CASSYSSSGRAAKNIQYF
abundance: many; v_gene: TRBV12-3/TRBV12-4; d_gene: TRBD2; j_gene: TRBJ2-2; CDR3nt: TGTGCCAGCAGGCCGAGCGGGAGGAAAGGAACCGGGGAGCTGTTTTTT; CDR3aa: CASRPSGRKGTGELFF
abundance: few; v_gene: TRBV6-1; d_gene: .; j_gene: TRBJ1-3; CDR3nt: TGTGCCAGCAGAGACGAAGGGACACCCGAAGAAAACACCATATATTTT; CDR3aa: CASRDEGTPEENTIYF
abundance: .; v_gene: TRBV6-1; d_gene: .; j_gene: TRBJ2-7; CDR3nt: TGTGCCAGCATGATGACTTCTTCCTACGAGCAGTACTTC; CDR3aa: CASMMTSSYEQYF
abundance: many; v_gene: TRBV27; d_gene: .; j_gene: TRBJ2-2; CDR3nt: TGTGCCAGCAGTTTGGCAGGGTTGAGCACCGGGGAGCTGTTTTTT; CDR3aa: CASSLAGLSTGELFF
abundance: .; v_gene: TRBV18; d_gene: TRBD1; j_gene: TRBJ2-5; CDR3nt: TGTGCCAGCTCACTTCCAGGGGGCTGGGAGACCCAGTACTTC; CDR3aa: CASSLPGGWETQYF
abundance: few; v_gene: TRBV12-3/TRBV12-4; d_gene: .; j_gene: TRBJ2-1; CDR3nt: TGTGCCAGCAGCCGGGCCGCGGGTTACAATGAGCAGTTCTTC; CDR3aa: CASSRAAGYNEQFF
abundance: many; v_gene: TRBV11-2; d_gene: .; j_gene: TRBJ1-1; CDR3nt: TGTGCCAGCAGCCGTGGGGGGGGGGCCACGGTAAACACTGAAGCTTTCTTT; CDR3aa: CASSRGGGATVNTEAFF
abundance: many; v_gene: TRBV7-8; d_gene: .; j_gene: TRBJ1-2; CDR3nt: TGTGCCAGCAGCTTGCTAACACATCCTGGCTACACCTTC; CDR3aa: CASSLLTHPGYTF
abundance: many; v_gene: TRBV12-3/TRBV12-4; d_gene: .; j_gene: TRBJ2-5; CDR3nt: TGTGCCAGCAGTATAAAAGAGACCCAGTACTTC; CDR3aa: CASSIKETQYF
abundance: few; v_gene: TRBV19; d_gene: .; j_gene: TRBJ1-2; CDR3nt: TGTGCCAGTAGTACTTCTCTAGGAACTAACTATGGCTACACCTTC; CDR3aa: CASSTSLGTNYGYTF
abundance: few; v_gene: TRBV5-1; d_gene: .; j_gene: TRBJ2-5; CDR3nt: TGCGCCAGCAGCCAGGATGCGGTGTATGTGCCTAAGACCCAGTACTTC; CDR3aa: CASSQDAVYVPKTQYF
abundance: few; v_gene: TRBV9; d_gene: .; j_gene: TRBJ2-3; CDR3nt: TGTGCCAGCAGCGTATCGCAGGCCCAGGATACGCAGTATTTT; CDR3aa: CASSVSQAQDTQYF
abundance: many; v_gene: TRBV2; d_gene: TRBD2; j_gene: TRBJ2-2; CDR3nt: TGTGCCAGCCGAACTAGCGGGAGTGAGCTGTTTTTT; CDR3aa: CASRTSGSELFF
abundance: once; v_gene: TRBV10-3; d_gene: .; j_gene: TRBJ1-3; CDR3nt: TGTGCCATCAAAGGCGGCGGAGACTCTGGAAACACCATATATTTT; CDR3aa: CAIKGGGDSGNTIYF
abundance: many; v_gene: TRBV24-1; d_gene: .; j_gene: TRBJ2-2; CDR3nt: TGTGCCACCGCCGCCCGGGGCCGAAACACCGGGGAGCTGTTTTTT; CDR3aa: CATAARGRNTGELFF
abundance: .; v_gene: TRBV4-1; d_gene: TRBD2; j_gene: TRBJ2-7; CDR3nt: TGCGCCAGCAGCCACCCGACTAGCGGGAGAAACGATCAGTACTTC; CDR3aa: CASSHPTSGRNDQYF
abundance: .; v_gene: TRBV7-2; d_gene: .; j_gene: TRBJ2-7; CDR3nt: TGTGCCAGCAGCTCGTATTTCGAGCAGTACTTC; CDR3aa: CASSSYFEQYF